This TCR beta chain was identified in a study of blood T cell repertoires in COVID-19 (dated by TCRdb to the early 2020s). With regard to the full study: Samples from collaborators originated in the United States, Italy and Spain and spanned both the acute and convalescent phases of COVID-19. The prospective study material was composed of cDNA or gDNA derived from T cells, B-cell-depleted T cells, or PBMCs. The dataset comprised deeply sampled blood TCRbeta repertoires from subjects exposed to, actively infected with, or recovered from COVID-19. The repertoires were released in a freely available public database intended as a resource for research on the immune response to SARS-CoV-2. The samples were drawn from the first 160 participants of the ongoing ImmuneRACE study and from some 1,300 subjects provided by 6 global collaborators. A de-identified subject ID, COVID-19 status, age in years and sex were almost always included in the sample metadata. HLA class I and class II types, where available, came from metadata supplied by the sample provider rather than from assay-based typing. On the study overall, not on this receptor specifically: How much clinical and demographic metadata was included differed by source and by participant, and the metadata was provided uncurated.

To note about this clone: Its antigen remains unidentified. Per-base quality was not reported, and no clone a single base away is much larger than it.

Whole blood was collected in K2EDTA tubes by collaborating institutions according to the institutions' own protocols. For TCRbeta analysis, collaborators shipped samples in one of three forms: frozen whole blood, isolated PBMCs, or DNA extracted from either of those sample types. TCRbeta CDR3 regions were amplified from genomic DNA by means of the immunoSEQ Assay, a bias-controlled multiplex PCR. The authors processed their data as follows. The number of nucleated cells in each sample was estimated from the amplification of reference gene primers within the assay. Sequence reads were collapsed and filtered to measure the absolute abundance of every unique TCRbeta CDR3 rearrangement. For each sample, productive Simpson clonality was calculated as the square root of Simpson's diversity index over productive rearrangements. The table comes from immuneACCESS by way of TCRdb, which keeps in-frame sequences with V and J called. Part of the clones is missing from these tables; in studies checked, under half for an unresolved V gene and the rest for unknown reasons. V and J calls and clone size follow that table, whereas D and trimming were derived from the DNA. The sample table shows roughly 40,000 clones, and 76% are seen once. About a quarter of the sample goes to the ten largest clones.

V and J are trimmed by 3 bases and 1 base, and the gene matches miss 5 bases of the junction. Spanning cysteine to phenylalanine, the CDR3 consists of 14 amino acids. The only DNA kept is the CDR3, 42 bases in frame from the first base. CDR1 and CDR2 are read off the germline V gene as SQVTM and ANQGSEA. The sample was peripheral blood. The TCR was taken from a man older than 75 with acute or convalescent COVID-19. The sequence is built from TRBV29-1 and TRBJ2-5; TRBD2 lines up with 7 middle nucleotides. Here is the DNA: TGCAGCGTTGATCCCGGGAGGACCCAAGAGACCCAGTACTTC. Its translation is CSVDPGRTQETQYF.